One and the same sample provided the 5 T cell receptor beta chains below, sequenced in a study of blood T cell repertoires in COVID-19. The table came from immunoSEQ multiplex PCR; TCRdb's copy has only in-frame clones and leaves some out. The sample carries 250,000 to 300,000 clones, more than 85% recorded once. The sample comprised peripheral blood. The receptor set was obtained from a woman between 25 and 40 years old with COVID-19, enrolled during active disease.

V usage is TRBV6-6 and J usage is TRBJ2-1, with 7 bases fitting TRBD2. With V trimmed by 6 bases and J by 2 bases, 10 bases remained unmatched. Germline-derived CDR1 and CDR2 are MNHNY and SVGAGI (reference sequence). The CDR3 loop spans 16 amino acids. CDR3 protein: CASSLLGAGAYNEQFF. In DNA form, the CDR3 reads TGTGCCAGCAGCCTCTTGGGCGCGGGAGCCTACAATGAGCAGTTCTTC.

This clone is a singleton in its sample. The chain joins TRBV5-4 to TRBJ2-7, with 8 bases fitting TRBD1. The length of the CDR3 is 15 residues. Germline V lookup: CDR1 SGHNT, CDR2 YYREEE (reference sequence). The V gene end was trimmed by 4 bases and the J gene end by 6 bases; junction bases not matched to a gene: 12. In nucleotides, the CDR3 is TGTGCCAGCAGCACCCCCCGGGACAGGTCTGGCGAGCAGTACTTC. It is translated as CASSTPRDRSGEQYF.

The chain employs TRBV4-1 and TRBJ2-7, with D unresolved. CDR3 length: 13 residues. Germline V lookup: CDR1 MGHRA, CDR2 YSYEKL. Trimming took off 0 bases at V and 3 bases at J, with 6 bases between the two ends. The CDR3 loop reads CASSQDRVYEQYF. DNA of the CDR3: TGCGCCAGCAGCCAAGATCGAGTCTACGAGCAGTACTTC.

This rearrangement joins TRBV6-2 or TRBV6-3 to TRBJ2-2; perhaps TRBD2 as D (5 bases). This CDR3 has 14 amino acids. Germline V CDR1 and CDR2: MNHEY, SVGEGT. Trimming shortened V by 5 bases and J by 1 base, and 8 bases separated the two germline ends. CDR3 sequence reads: CASSQTRNTGELFF. As DNA, the CDR3 is TGTGCCAGCAGTCAAACTAGGAACACCGGGGAGCTGTTTTTT.

CDR3 in DNA: TGCGCCAGCAGCATGCAGACAGGGGGAGTAGATACGCAGTATTTT. This codes for CASSMQTGGVDTQYF. The chain uses TRBV5-1 and TRBJ2-3, with 9 bases that match TRBD1. Germline trimming cut 4 bases from V and 5 bases from J; bases unmatched to any gene: 8. This CDR3 is built from 15 residues. The V gene's germline CDR1 is SGHRS and CDR2 YFSETQ.